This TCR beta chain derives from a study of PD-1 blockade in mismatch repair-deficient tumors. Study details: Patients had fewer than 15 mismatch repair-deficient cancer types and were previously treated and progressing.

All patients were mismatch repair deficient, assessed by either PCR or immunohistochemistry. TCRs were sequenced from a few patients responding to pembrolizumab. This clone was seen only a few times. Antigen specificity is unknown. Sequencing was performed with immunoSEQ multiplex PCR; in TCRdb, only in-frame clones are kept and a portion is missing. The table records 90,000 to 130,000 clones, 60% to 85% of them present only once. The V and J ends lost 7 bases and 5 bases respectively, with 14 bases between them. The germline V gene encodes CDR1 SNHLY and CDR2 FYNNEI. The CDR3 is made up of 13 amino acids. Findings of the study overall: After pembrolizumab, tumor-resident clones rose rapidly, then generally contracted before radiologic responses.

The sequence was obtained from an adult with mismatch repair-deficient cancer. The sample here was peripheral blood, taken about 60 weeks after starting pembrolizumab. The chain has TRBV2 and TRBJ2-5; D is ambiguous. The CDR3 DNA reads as TGTGCCAGCACCCCACTTCAAGGGGAGACCCAGTACTTC. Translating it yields CASTPLQGETQYF. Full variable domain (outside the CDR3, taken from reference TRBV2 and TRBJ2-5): EPEVTQTPSHQVTQMGQEVILRCVPISNHLYFYWYRQILGQKVEFLVSFYNNEISEKSEIFDDQFSVERPDGSNFTLKIRSTKLEDSAMYFCASTPLQGETQYFGPGTRLLVL.